The entry below gives a single T cell receptor beta chain sequence along with its context. The antigen remains unidentified. Every patient experienced relapse after autologous stem cell transplantation, and brentuximab vedotin exposure varied. This record belongs to a study of PD-1 blockade in classical Hodgkin lymphoma. Libraries were prepared by immunoSEQ multiplex PCR; TCRdb keeps only in-frame clonotypes and omits some of them. The table shows 35,000 to 50,000 clones, with approximately 80% occurring only once. Study findings and constraints: Compared with healthy donors, newly diagnosed patients reportedly showed lower baseline TCR diversity.

Trimming took 4 bases from V and 2 from J, leaving 13 bases between them. Looked up from germline, CDR1 is SGHTA and CDR2 is FQGNSA. The CDR3 contains 15 residues. Source: peripheral blood mononuclear cells (PBMCs), taken at baseline. This TCR derives from a human donor with classical Hodgkin lymphoma. The V and J genes are TRBV7-2 and TRBJ2-3; possibly TRBD2 for D (6 bases). The CDR3 DNA is TGTGCCAGCAGCTCGCGCGGGGTCAACACAGATACGCAGTATTTT. Encoded protein: CASSSRGVNTDTQYF.